This T cell receptor beta chain is from a study of blood T cells in healthy people across ages (dated by TCRdb to between 2014 and 2016). Background for the entire study: In model experiments, template switching captured roughly one uniquely barcoded TCR beta cDNA molecule for every two T cells. For two donors (one aged 18 to 30 and one aged 80 or older), the study analyzed two additional independent replicas of 1 million unique cDNA reads from the same blood draw. The study measured age-related changes in TCR beta repertoire diversity using deep sequencing normalized with unique cDNA molecular identifiers. Donors of different ages were randomly distributed across sequencing lanes to avoid experimental bias. Donors were grouped into four age groups: young (average roughly 17 years), middle-aged (around 39), aged (about 60) and long-lived (approximately 81).

Library preparation was by 5' RACE. The reads were generated on an Illumina HiSeq 2500. A second PCR of about 6 to 11 cycles was performed with a sample-barcoded 5' primer and a J-beta primer mix. A unique molecular identifier was introduced onto each TCR beta cDNA molecule by a template-switch 5' adaptor carrying 12 random nucleotides. Each sample yielded at least 2.5 million CDR3-containing paired-end reads. All of the RNA was converted into first-strand cDNA using the Mint cDNA synthesis kit, with a TRBC-specific oligonucleotide serving as the primer. Following uracil-DNA glycosylase treatment, all cDNA underwent a first 18-cycle PCR with the universal primers M1SS and BC2_uni_R. For the original study's pipeline: Each sample was normalized by randomly selecting 1 million high-quality reads, each carrying a distinct molecular identifier. Instead of being binned into consensus sequences, reads with shared molecular identifiers were discarded. MiTCR, run with a Q25 quality threshold and the strictest error-elimination algorithm, handled CDR3 identification, clonotype clustering and error correction. A nonparametric unseen species model with Euler transformation was used to estimate a lower bound on total TCR beta diversity. TCRdb ran its own pipeline on the public reads, namely fastp trimming at Q25 and MiXCR clone calling, and kept in-frame beta chains. Merged by CDR3 protein, the rows form single entries marked with the most common genes and DNA. The authors' filters were not applied to this entry. Within this sample are roughly 1.5 million distinct CDR3 sequences, with roughly two fifths of them counted one time only. The ten most abundant clones make up about 4% of the sample.

What the research found in general, with its limitations: Estimates of total diversity based on one million sequenced T cells were regarded as lower bounds and as underestimates. There was a strong correlation between observed TCR beta diversity and the percentage of naive T cells measured by flow cytometry. As age increased, observed TCR beta diversity per million T cells dropped in a roughly linear way, and a significant reduction was already evident by age 40. Donor CMV infection status was unknown, potentially confounding age-related changes in expanded clonotypes. Compared with the aged group, the long-lived group had more naive CD4+ T cells, fewer expanded clones and increased TCR diversity, a pattern suggesting age selection. Since profiling was done on bulk unsorted PBMCs, naive and antigen-experienced compartments could not be conclusively compared.

Notes on this clonotype: Its antigen remains unidentified. Sequence at one end of the junction differs from germline and may be a read error.

Donors were 39 systemically healthy Caucasian individuals from Russia aged about 6 to 100 years. Ten milliliters of peripheral blood were collected from each donor into EDTA-treated Vacutainer tubes. Ficoll-Paque density-gradient centrifugation was used to isolate PBMCs, with at least 6.5 million obtained per sample. Total RNA was extracted from PBMCs with Trizol reagent, with at least 6 micrograms obtained per sample. For every donor, flow cytometry on a PBMC aliquot measured the percentage of naive CD45RAhigh/CD27high T cells. The TCR sequence derives from a woman aged 18-30 years in good health. Specimen: blood.

The DNA reads TGTGCCGGCAGCGTAGTGGTGGAGGGAGAGACCCAGTACTTC. This encodes CAGSVVVEGETQYF. The rearranged segments are TRBV9 and TRBJ2-5; a weak D assignment points to TRBD2 (6 bases agree). Inclusive of the bounding cysteine and phenylalanine, the CDR3 is 14 residues long. The DNA shown is the 42-base CDR3, in frame from base 1. For CDR1 and CDR2, the germline V gene lists SGDLS and YYNGEE.